The present T cell receptor beta chain was sequenced within a study of blood T cells in healthy people across ages. CDR1 SNHLY and CDR2 FYNNEI come from the germline V gene. Trimming took 10 bases from V and 0 from J; bases not matched to a gene: 9. The CDR3 covers 14 residues. PCR was performed a second time for about 7 to 11 cycles using a sample-barcoded 5' primer and a J-beta primer mix. TCRdb reanalysed the 5' RACE reads using MiXCR and keeps one entry per CDR3 protein. The sample holds hundreds of thousands of distinct CDR3 sequences; more than 40% are singletons and the top ten take about 19%.

The sequence was obtained from a man aged 55 to 70 in good health. This sequence joins TRBV2 and TRBJ2-7; the match to TRBD1 covers 7 bases. The sequenced sample consisted of blood. CDR3 nucleotides: TGTGCCACAAGAGAACAGGGGAGCTCCTACGAGCAGTACTTC. This encodes CATREQGSSYEQYF.